This T cell receptor beta chain was found in a study of technical replicates of blood from several donors. Sequencing used immunoSEQ multiplex PCR; TCRdb keeps in-frame clones, though not all of them. The table records about 83,000 clones, 96% of them present only once. This clone has a single count. This CDR3 has 15 residues. With 7 bases removed from V and 9 bases from J, the gap between germline ends came to 22 bases. Germline CDR1 is SGHTA and CDR2 is FQGNSA. This TCR derives from a human donor in good health. The sequenced sample consisted of T cells isolated from PBMCs. The rearrangement joins TRBV7-2 to TRBJ2-1; TRBD2 is a possible D gene (5 bases). CDR3 loop: CASTLTRANYGEQFF. CDR3 DNA sequence: TGTGCCAGCACCCTAACTAGAGCTAACTACGGTGAGCAGTTCTTC.